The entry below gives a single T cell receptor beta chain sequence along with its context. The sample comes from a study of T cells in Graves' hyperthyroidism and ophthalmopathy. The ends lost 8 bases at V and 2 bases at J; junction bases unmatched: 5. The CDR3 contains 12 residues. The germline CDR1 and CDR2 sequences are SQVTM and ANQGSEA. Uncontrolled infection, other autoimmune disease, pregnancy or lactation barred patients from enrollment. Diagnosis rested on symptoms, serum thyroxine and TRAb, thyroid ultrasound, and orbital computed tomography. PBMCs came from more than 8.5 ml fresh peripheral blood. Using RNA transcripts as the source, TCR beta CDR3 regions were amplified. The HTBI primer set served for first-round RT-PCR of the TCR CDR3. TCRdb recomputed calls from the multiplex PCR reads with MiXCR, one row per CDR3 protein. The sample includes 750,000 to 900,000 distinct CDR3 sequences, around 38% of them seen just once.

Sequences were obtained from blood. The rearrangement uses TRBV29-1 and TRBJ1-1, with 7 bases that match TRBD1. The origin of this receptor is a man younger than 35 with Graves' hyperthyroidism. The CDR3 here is CSLTGPNTEAFF. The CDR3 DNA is TGCAGCTTGACAGGGCCTAACACTGAAGCTTTCTTT.